Listed below are T cell receptor beta chains from one sample, sequenced in a study of T cell responses to AZD1222 COVID-19 vaccine. Only in-frame clones appear in the TCRdb table, and some are missing; sequencing was by immunoSEQ multiplex PCR. Among under 70,000 clones, about 89% were seen once, and the ten largest hold roughly 15%. Here the sequenced sample was peripheral blood, taken 28 days after the second AZD1222 dose. The receptors originated from an adult who received the AZD1222 COVID-19 vaccine. Each CDR3 is given without its conserved first and last residue. Clone size is shown for a subset of rows, as once, few, many or a class of expanded clone.

TRBV19 | once | ATSGLAGTSTQLRNEQF
TRBV29-1 | few | SVARSRGDGAF
TRBV6-5 | . | ASRTLGNTIY
TRBV6-5 | . | ASSRDRSNEKLF
TRBV12-3/TRBV12-4 | . | ASSLGLNTEAF
TRBV7-8 | . | ASSLGASGSWYNEQF
TRBV28 | . | ASEDRGREQF
TRBV11-3 | . | ASSSAYRPLYGYT
TRBV10-2 | . | ASSRDRVGDYEQY
TRBV21-1 | . | ASSAPRGVGPKNIQY
TRBV20-1 | . | SASDSGPTNEKLF
TRBV2 | . | ASSGSWSGEQY
TRBV11-3 | few | ASSSRDNPYEQY
TRBV12-3/TRBV12-4 | . | ASSFNRRDTQY